The 16 T cell receptor beta chains presented below share a single source sample, sequenced in a study of cytomegalovirus exposure and HLA in healthy donors (dated 2017 in TCRdb). Receptors were amplified or captured by the immunoSEQ multiplex PCR assay. TCRdb re-hosts the immuneACCESS table, in-frame sequences only. Its copies lack some clones; in the studies checked, an unresolved V gene accounts for under half of them, and the cause for the rest is not known. This sample comprises 95,000 to 120,000 clones, around 95% of them detected only once. Roughly 0.67% of the sample goes to the ten largest clones. Sequencing was done on a sample of PBMCs. The receptor set was obtained from a woman aged 18-29 years in good health and CMV-seronegative.

The chain links TRBV9 to TRBJ2-7, with TRBD2 identical over 10 bases. The germline V gene has CDR1 SGDLS and CDR2 YYNGEE. The ends lost 4 bases at V and 6 bases at J; junction bases unmatched: 13. CDR3 length: 16 amino acids. Here the CDR3 DNA reads TGTGCCAGCAGCAAAGGACTAGCGGTTGGGGGAACCGAGCAGTACTTC. Amino acid sequence: CASSKGLAVGGTEQYF.

The chain links TRBV28 to TRBJ1-1, with 7 bases aligning to TRBD1. This CDR3 comprises 13 residues. The germline gives CDR1 MDHEN, CDR2 SYDVKM. The J segment lost 6 bases and the V segment lost 10 bases, leaving 11 bases of the junction unmatched. CDR3 region: CATRRQGWAEAFF. CDR3 sequence (DNA): TGTGCCACGAGACGACAGGGATGGGCTGAAGCTTTCTTT.

The J gene is TRBJ2-1, the V gene TRBV9; a weak D match, TRBD1 (5 bases). V was trimmed by 0 bases and J by 9 bases, leaving 19 bases between them. CDR1 SGDLS and CDR2 YYNGEE come from the germline V gene. This CDR3 spans 16 amino acids. CDR3 in amino acids: CASSVGRVGRLIEQFF. For the CDR3, the DNA is TGTGCCAGCAGCGTAGGCAGGGTCGGCCGCCTAATTGAGCAGTTCTTC.

J is TRBJ2-7 and V is TRBV28; D ambiguous. This CDR3 contains 14 residues. The germline V and J ends were trimmed by 2 bases and 2 bases, with 10 bases remaining between them. The germline gives CDR1 MDHEN, CDR2 SYDVKM. DNA of the CDR3: TGTGCCAGCAGTTTAGAGGTCCCGACCTACGAGCAGTACTTC. Its protein product is CASSLEVPTYEQYF.

The chain couples TRBV5-1 to TRBJ2-1, with D perhaps matching TRBD2 (5 bases). Per germline, CDR1 SGHRS and CDR2 YFSETQ. The CDR3 totals 14 residues. Trimming removed 0 bases at V and 8 bases at J, with 12 bases between. The CDR3 loop is CASSLGTYGDEQFF. The CDR3 coding sequence is TGCGCCAGCAGCTTGGGGACTTACGGCGATGAGCAGTTCTTC.

V is TRBV9 and J is TRBJ2-1; TRBD2 matches at 8 bases. The CDR3 runs 14 residues. Germline V gene sequence: CDR1 SGDLS, CDR2 YYNGEE. With V trimmed by 2 bases and J by 5 bases, 3 bases remained unmatched. CDR3 DNA: TGTGCCAGCAGCGTCGGGGGGGTTAACAATGAGCAGTTCTTC. Translated, it gives CASSVGGVNNEQFF.

The gene calls are TRBV2 and TRBJ1-5, with D unclear. The germline V gene has CDR1 SNHLY and CDR2 FYNNEI. V lost 7 bases to trimming and J lost 0 bases, with 7 bases between them. The CDR3 has 13 amino acids. The CDR3 nucleotides are TGTGCCAGCACCCGGGATAGCAATCAGCCCCAGCATTTT. Its translation: CASTRDSNQPQHF.

The chain has TRBV19 and TRBJ2-1; 7 nucleotides align to TRBD1. CDR1 LNHDA and CDR2 SQIVND come from the germline V gene (reference sequence). The CDR3 has 15 residues. V shed 4 bases and J 8 bases; nucleotides not matched to a gene: 11. CDR3 region: CASSNPSTGYYEQFF. CDR3 DNA sequence: TGTGCCAGTAGTAACCCCTCGACAGGGTATTATGAGCAGTTCTTC.

This clone was seen once. V is TRBV19 and J is TRBJ2-1; 13 bases agree with TRBD2. The junction had 5 bases not matched to a gene; V was cut back by 6 bases and J by 0 bases. The CDR3 loop spans 17 amino acids. Germline CDR1 is LNHDA and CDR2 is SQIVND (reference sequence). The DNA of the CDR3 is TGTGCCAGTAGGACTAGCGGGGGGTTCAGCTCCTACAATGAGCAGTTCTTC. Protein product: CASRTSGGFSSYNEQFF.

This sequence joins TRBV19 and TRBJ1-2; 9 bases line up with TRBD1. Per the germline V gene, CDR1 is LNHDA and CDR2 is SQIVND (reference sequence). V shed 8 bases and J 2 bases; nucleotides not matched to a gene: 9. This CDR3 is built from 15 residues. CDR3 bases: TGTGCCAGTCAAAACCGGGACAGGGAGAACTATGGCTACACCTTC. It encodes CASQNRDRENYGYTF.

The chain combines TRBV27 with TRBJ2-2, with a tentative D call TRBD1 (5 bases). CDR1 and CDR2 from the germline V gene are MNHEY and SMNVEV (reference sequence). V lost 0 bases and J lost 1, with 15 bases in between. The CDR3 covers 18 residues. The CDR3 protein is CASSLSIRPGMNTGELFF. The CDR3 DNA sequence: TGTGCCAGCAGTTTATCGATTCGCCCAGGGATGAACACCGGGGAGCTGTTTTTT.

This clone has a handful of counts. This chain links TRBV21-1 with TRBJ2-1; the table assigns TRBD2, which was not confirmed against the DNA. TRBV21-1 counts as a pseudogene. The CDR3 is made up of 13 amino acids. The CDR3 is CASSKGWTREQFF. CDR3 coding DNA: TGTGCCAGCAGCAAAGGTTGGACTAGGGAGCAGTTCTTC.

The rearrangement uses TRBV2 and TRBJ2-1; 7 positions match TRBD2. In germline, CDR1 is SNHLY, CDR2 FYNNEI. This CDR3 region has 12 residues. V trimming: 11 bases; J trimming: 3 bases; junction bases outside the gene matches: 4. CDR3 bases: TGTGCCGGTTCTAGCGGCTACAATGAGCAGTTCTTC. This translates into CAGSSGYNEQFF.

The chain is built from TRBV14 and TRBJ1-5, with D possibly matching TRBD1 (6 bases). This CDR3 contains 13 residues. CDR1 and CDR2 from the germline V gene are SGHDN and FVKESK. Between the trimmed V and J ends, which lost 5 bases and 3 bases, there was a span of 8 bases. In DNA form, the CDR3 reads TGTGCCAGCAGCACAGGGTACAATCAGCCCCAGCATTTT. It yields the protein CASSTGYNQPQHF. The full variable domain, with the rest looked up from reference TRBV14 and TRBJ1-5, is EAGVTQFPSHSVIEKGQTVTLRCDPISGHDNLYWYRRVMGKEIKFLLHFVKESKQDESGMPNNRFLAERTGGTYSTLKVQPAELEDSGVYFCASSTGYNQPQHFGDGTRLSIL.

This clone was seen just once. The chain combines TRBV5-4 with TRBJ1-1, with a weak D call TRBD1 (5 bases). Between the trimmed V and J ends, which lost 7 bases and 1 base, there was a span of 8 bases. The CDR3 has 12 residues. The V gene's germline CDR1 is SGHNT and CDR2 YYREEE (reference sequence). The CDR3 here is CASGTGNTEAFF. The CDR3 region has the DNA TGTGCCAGCGGTACAGGGAACACTGAAGCTTTCTTT.

This sequence joins TRBV18 and TRBJ1-2; 9 positions match TRBD1. This CDR3 has 19 residues. Germline CDR1 is KGHSH and CDR2 is LQKENI. J lost 4 bases, V lost 5 bases, and 20 bases had no gene match. CDR3 bases: TGTGCCAGCTCAAACAACTTGAATTCCGGGACAGGGCTAATCTATGGCTACACCTTC. Translation gives CASSNNLNSGTGLIYGYTF.